This section outlines one TCR beta chain sequence together with its context. The antigen remains unidentified. Only in-frame clones appear in the TCRdb table, and some are missing; sequencing was by immunoSEQ multiplex PCR. In the table there are roughly 120,000 clones, around 92% of which are singletons. This CDR3 is 16 amino acids long. Germline-derived CDR1 and CDR2 are LNHDA and SQIVND (reference sequence). This specimen belongs to a study of OX40 agonist ivuxolimab in advanced cancers. Across the whole study: Dose-escalation cases comprised hepatocellular carcinoma, melanoma, renal cell or head and neck cancer. Three dose-escalation patients had partial responses: one with hepatocellular carcinoma and two with cutaneous melanoma. Regarding the study as a whole: In CD8+ T cells, expanded clones were on average more numerous than in CD4+.

Researchers took blood at baseline, on cycle 4 day 1, and on cycle 7 day 1. Sequenced here: CD4+ or CD8+ T cells sorted from blood, sampled in a trial of the OX40 agonist ivuxolimab. The chain joins TRBV19 to TRBJ2-5; 8 positions match TRBD2. TRBJ2-7 matches the DNA end more closely, so the J call is doubtful. This clonotype was obtained from an adult with an advanced solid tumor such as melanoma, head and neck, liver or kidney cancer. The CDR3 region is CASSMGLAGHSYEQYF. The CDR3 DNA is TGTGCCAGTAGTATGGGGTTAGCGGGGCACTCCTACGAGCAGTACTTC.